Presented here are 5 T cell receptor beta chains from one specimen sequenced in a study of T cell responses to AZD1222 COVID-19 vaccine. Produced via immunoSEQ multiplex PCR; TCRdb's table is partial and in-frame only. The table lists 250,000 or so clones, more than 85% of them singletons. Sequences were derived from peripheral blood, sampled on day 0 of AZD1222 vaccination. These receptors all come from an adult in good health.

This chain links TRBV4-1 with TRBJ1-5; D gene uncertain. V was clipped by 0 bases and J by 6 bases, with 15 bases between them. CDR1 and CDR2 (germline): MGHRA, YSYEKL. The CDR3 has 16 amino acids. The CDR3 DNA is TGCGCCAGCAGCCAAGAAGGAGGTTATGGAGGTCAGCCCCAGCATTTT. This gives the protein CASSQEGGYGGQPQHF.

The V and J genes are TRBV19 and TRBJ1-6, with TRBD1 as a possible D gene (6 bases). Germline V CDR1 and CDR2: LNHDA, SQIVND (reference sequence). V was cut by 6 bases and J by 9 bases, with 18 bases left in between. This CDR3 region has 15 residues. CDR3 nucleotides: TGTGCCAGTAGCCAAGGAGGGGGAAGGGGTTCACCCCTCCACTTT. This encodes CASSQGGGRGSPLHF. The full variable domain, rest sourced from reference TRBV19 and TRBJ1-6, is DGGITQSPKYLFRKEGQNVTLSCEQNLNHDAMYWYRQDPGQGLRLIYYSQIVNDFQKGDIAEGYSVSREKKESFPLTVTSAQKNPTAFYLCASSQGGGRGSPLHFGNGTRLTVT.

The V call is TRBV5-6, the J call TRBJ1-5; 10 bases fit TRBD1. The CDR3 has 15 residues. Germline CDR1 SGHDT, CDR2 YYEEEE. V was pared by 3 bases and J by 2 bases, with 2 bases of the junction left unmatched. DNA for the CDR3: TGTGCCAGCAGCTGGGGGACAGGGGGCAATCAGCCCCAGCATTTT. Amino acid sequence: CASSWGTGGNQPQHF.

The rearrangement links TRBV28 to TRBJ2-2, with 7 bases matching TRBD1. The junction had 8 bases not matched to a gene; V was cut back by 5 bases and J by 5 bases. Germline CDR1 and CDR2: MDHEN and SYDVKM. This CDR3 region has 15 residues. The DNA of the CDR3 is TGTGCCAGCAGTCCCGGACAGGATCGGACCGGGGAGCTGTTTTTT. Amino acids: CASSPGQDRTGELFF.

The chain is built from TRBV28 and TRBJ2-7; D not certain. There are 16 residues in the CDR3. In germline, CDR1 is MDHEN, CDR2 SYDVKM. Trimming took off 10 bases at V and 3 bases at J, with 25 bases between the two ends. The CDR3 is CATRPGSYLTDYEQYF. The CDR3 nucleotides are TGTGCCACCAGACCAGGTTCTTACCTCACCGACTACGAGCAGTACTTC.